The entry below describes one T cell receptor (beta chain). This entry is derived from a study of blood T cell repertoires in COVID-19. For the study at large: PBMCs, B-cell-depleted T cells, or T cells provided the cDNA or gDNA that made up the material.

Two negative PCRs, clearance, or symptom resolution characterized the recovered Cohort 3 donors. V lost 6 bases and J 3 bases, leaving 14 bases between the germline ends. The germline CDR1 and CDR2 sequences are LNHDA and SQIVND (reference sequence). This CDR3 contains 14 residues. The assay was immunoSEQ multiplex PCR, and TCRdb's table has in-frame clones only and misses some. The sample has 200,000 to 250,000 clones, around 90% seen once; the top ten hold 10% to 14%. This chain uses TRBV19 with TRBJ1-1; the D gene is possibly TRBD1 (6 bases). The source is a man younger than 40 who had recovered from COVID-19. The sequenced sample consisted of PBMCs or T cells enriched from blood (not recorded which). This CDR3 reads CASRGDRSYTEAFF. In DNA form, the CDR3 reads TGTGCCAGTAGGGGAGACAGGTCGTACACTGAAGCTTTCTTT.